The subject of this entry is one T cell receptor (beta chain). What antigen it recognizes has not been identified. No quality values exist for individual bases; no much larger clone is one base distant. The cohort was made up of approximately 670 healthy bone marrow donors. At the time of sampling, all cohort members were nominally healthy, though unrecorded immune exposures were likely present. The donor tested CMV seronegative, placing the donor among the 350 to 400 seronegative members of the cohort. A peripheral blood sample was provided by each donor, and peripheral blood mononuclear cells were used for TCR beta sequencing. The Qiagen DNeasy Blood Extraction Kit was used to extract genomic DNA from the blood cell samples. This sample was included in a study of cytomegalovirus exposure and HLA in healthy donors (dated by TCRdb to 2015 to 2018). For the wider study: An earlier analysis of approximately 550 of the donors reported 250 to 350 Gb of sequence data and 117 million unique TCR beta sequences from some 180 million T cells. Roughly 300 gigabases of sequencing data and 70 million to 100 million unique TCR sequences were included in an early release covering roughly 600 HLA-typed donors. The genetic ancestry cluster associated with self-reported Caucasian donors included about 84% of the roughly 400 genotyped donors. The study aimed to test whether cataloging public T cell receptors could reveal signatures of past pathogen exposure. The study used immunosequencing to profile the T cell repertoires of about 670 subjects and linked those repertoires to cytomegalovirus serostatus. Besides the first cohort of some 670 subjects, a separate validation cohort made up of around 120 different subjects was used. To predict cytomegalovirus infection status, the study brought together high-throughput TCR immunosequencing, statistical association of individual TCRs with disease status, and machine learning. A later analysis re-examined previously published TCR beta repertoires from more than 650 donors and added high-resolution HLA genotyping to investigate patterns of TCR occurrence. Rather than using new phenotypic data, the later analysis identified candidate immune exposures from TCR beta sequences and from how often those sequences occurred across donors. An earlier analysis of approximately 580 of the donors used high-throughput TCR beta sequencing to judge whether each TCR beta V gene segment behaved as functional or pseudogenic. Donor age, sex, ethnicity and CMV serostatus were compiled together with the repertoire data. Genome-wide SNP genotypes for about 60% of the 666 donors were used in a later genetic analysis, which treated that subset as a discovery cohort. Every discovery cohort repertoire had been produced on one sequencing platform. Class I and class II HLA loci were covered by the typing at four-digit resolution. Typing coverage varied by locus: about 620-630 donors for A, B, C, DRB1 and DQB1; about 520 for DQA1; 600 to 610 for DPA1; roughly 450 for DPB1. Because of strong linkage in the cohort, 4 to 6 DR-DQ haplotypes were treated as single units for association and clustering. Among 300 to 450 genotyped donors of the cohort, an average of about 240,000 unique TCR beta nucleotide sequences were sequenced per donor, 15% to 20% of them non-productive.

Libraries were constructed by the immunoSEQ multiplex PCR assay. For the multiplex PCR, a mixture combining 60 forward primers for TCR Vbeta segments and 13 reverse primers for TCR Jbeta segments was used. Amplification of the CDR3 region of rearranged TCR beta genes was performed with a multiplex PCR assay on genomic DNA. On the Illumina HiSeq System, the amplified TCR beta libraries were sequenced as 87-base-pair reads. Under the source paper's analysis protocol: A later analysis counted some 74 million unique TCR beta chains across the roughly 700 repertoires, and around 12 million of these chains were shared by at least two donors. A nearest-neighbor algorithm error-corrected the raw reads and collapsed the reads into unique sequences, merging closely related sequences to remove PCR and sequencing errors. V, D and J gene segments were assigned by aligning CDR3 sequences to IMGT reference sequences. For a sequence to be retained, a match of at least six nucleotides to both a V gene segment and a J gene segment was required. A rearrangement was called productive if the CDR3 had no stop codons and remained in frame with V and J, and every other rearrangement was called non-productive. Following IMGT convention, CDR3 was defined as the stretch from the second conserved V-encoded cysteine to the conserved J-encoded phenylalanine. Sequences without an unambiguous match to a single V gene segment were excluded from the earlier analysis of 500 to 700 of the donors. An earlier analysis of 500 to 600 of the donors classified V segments as functional when productive rearrangements were above 56.7% and as segregating when the standard deviation between donors was above 5%. A statistical classification framework was built to diagnose cytomegalovirus status from the catalog of TCR beta chain sequences. A later analysis assigned V and J genes by comparing TCR nucleotide sequences with IMGT/GENE-DB human TR gene sequences. The TCRdist pipeline was used in a later analysis to assign CDR3 sequences and most-parsimonious VDJ recombination scenarios. In a later analysis, each TCR beta chain was defined by its CDR3 amino acid sequence together with its V-gene family, and reads without a unique V-gene family were excluded. As a way to deal with suspected cross-contamination and a sequencing artifact, a later analysis dropped 450 to 600 nucleotide sequences that were highly shared and had low generation probability. In a later analysis, a clonal expansion index was calculated for each public chain from normalized within-repertoire ranks of inferred template counts. A later analysis computed generation probabilities with a VDJ recombination model fitted to out-of-frame rearrangements, and checked the results against IGoR. In a later analysis, hypergeometric tests were used to score TCR-TCR, TCR-HLA and TCR-CMV co-occurrence, with a repertoire-size bias correction applied to TCR pairs. To estimate false discovery rates, a later analysis permuted the HLA or CMV assignments 20 times. In a later analysis, co-occurring TCRs were grouped with DBSCAN, and TCRdist sequence similarity was added when clustering was performed within HLA-allele-positive subsets. Repertoires with fewer than 30,000 or more than 120,000 public chains, plus five repertoires with anomalous nucleotide sharing, were excluded from co-occurrence clustering. TCRdb's version of the immuneACCESS table is confined to in-frame rearrangements and falls short of the full clone set. An unresolved V gene accounts for under half of the shortfall where checked; the remainder is of unknown origin. From that table come the V and J calls and clone size; the DNA was used to work out D and trimming. Across this sample there are some 110,000 clones, with 81% seen only once. 3.5% to 4.5% of the sample is held by the ten biggest clonotypes.

V ends up 5 bases short and J 6 bases short, with an unmatched junction base count of 7. In the germline V gene (reference sequence), CDR1 corresponds to SEHNR and CDR2 to FQNEAQ. The CDR3 measures 14 amino acids from cysteine to phenylalanine. The read is trimmed to its CDR3 DNA, 42 bases read in frame from base 1. What the authors observed across the whole study: At a false discovery rate of 0.05, a later analysis linked 15,000 to 20,000 TCR beta sequences to specific HLA alleles. Compared with equally common non-associated chains, HLA-associated TCR beta chains in a later analysis were more clonally expanded and had lower generation probabilities. The sequencing pipeline was judged likely to have produced a cluster of highly shared sequence variants as a technical artifact. A later genetic analysis reported fewer N-insertions in productive TCRs among donors in an Asian-associated ancestry cluster than the roughly 720-donor mean. Across donors, most TCR sequences were observed very rarely, whereas some public TCRs were present in many individuals. The authors suggested that the approach could potentially be extended to other disease states and immunological phenotypes. HLA typing was unavailable for some donors at each locus, so association tests used only the typed subset. In vitro tests confirmed that a few of the cytomegalovirus-associated TCR beta chains recognize cytomegalovirus antigens. Because counts were too low, fewer than 20 rarely observed V segments, including chromosome 9 orphons, were excluded from the earlier analysis of around 640 of the donors. Strong co-occurrence of HLA alleles, especially DR and DQ, made assigning TCR associations to individual alleles difficult. Correlated functional status among segregating V segments might be attributable to linkage disequilibrium, but an unknown experimental factor could not be ruled out. In both the original and validation cohorts, the classifier was reported to diagnose cytomegalovirus status with high specificity and sensitivity. In a later analysis, most CMV-associated TCR beta chains were found to appear HLA-restricted, with HLA associations seemingly driven largely by CMV exposure. In a later analysis, the rate of TCR association differed among HLA loci, with DRB1 alleles having the most associated TCRs and HLA-C alleles having the fewest. In the study, around 160 TCR beta chains were listed as associated with cytomegalovirus. The 87-base-pair reads could not distinguish some IMGT-functional V segments, including TRBV6-2 and TRBV6-3, so those segments were excluded. In a later analysis, several top co-occurrence clusters were reported to appear linked to parvovirus B19, influenza, CMV and Epstein-Barr virus. A later genetic analysis associated a missense DCLRE1C variant with V-gene and J-gene trimming of TCR beta chains, and an independent cohort replicated the association. This cohort had only TCR beta chains sequenced, and the lack of alpha or paired-chain data limited which features could be detected. A further reported finding was that TCR beta sequences accurately predicted the HLA-A and HLA-B alleles for most subjects in the first cohort. In an earlier analysis of around 600 of the donors, most TCR beta V segments appeared in productive rearrangements about 90% or about 30% of the time, broadly matching IMGT annotations. The presence/absence analyses assumed that sequencing depth was roughly uniform across donors, and that assumption may not be true. The only immune exposure information available for the cohort was CMV serostatus.

The receptor chain draws on TRBV7-9 and TRBJ1-1; 9 central bases correspond to TRBD1. The sample comprised PBMCs. The sequence was collected from a woman under 40 in good health and CMV-seronegative. The nucleotides read TGTGCCAGCAGCACACAGGGGGCGAGCCCTGAAGCTTTCTTT. The translation is CASSTQGASPEAFF.